This record concerns one T cell receptor (beta chain) sequence. Self-reported history from a screening survey and questionnaire set each donor's cohort. The data were produced by immunoSEQ multiplex PCR, yet TCRdb's version contains in-frame clones alone and is incomplete. Altogether roughly 430,000 clones are present, about 88% being singletons, with the ten largest covering less than 1.5%. The CDR3 loop spans 13 amino acids. Germline assignment: CDR1 SGDLS and CDR2 YYNGEE. The V end lost 4 bases, the J end lost 1 base, and 7 bases lay between the germline ends. These data originate in a study of blood T cell repertoires in COVID-19. For the study at large: Samples taken during acute and convalescent COVID-19 were collected in the United States, Italy and Spain.

The receptor was derived from a young woman who had been exposed to COVID-19. Sequencing was performed on PBMCs or T cells enriched from blood (not recorded which). The chain links TRBV9 to TRBJ2-3; D uncertain. The CDR3 DNA reads TGTGCCAGCAGCATTAGAGGCACAGATACGCAGTATTTT. It codes for CASSIRGTDTQYF.